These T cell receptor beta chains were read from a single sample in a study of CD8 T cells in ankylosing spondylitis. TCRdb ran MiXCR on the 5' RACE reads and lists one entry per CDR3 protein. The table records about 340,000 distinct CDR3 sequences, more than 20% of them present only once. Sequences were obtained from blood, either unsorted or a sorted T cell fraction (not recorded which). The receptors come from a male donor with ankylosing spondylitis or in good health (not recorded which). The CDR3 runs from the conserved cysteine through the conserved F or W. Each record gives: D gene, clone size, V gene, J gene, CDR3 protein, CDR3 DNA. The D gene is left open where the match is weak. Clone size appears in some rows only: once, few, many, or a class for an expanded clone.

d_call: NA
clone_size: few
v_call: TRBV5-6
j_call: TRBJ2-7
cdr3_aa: CASSLGDSLYQQYF
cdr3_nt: TGTGCCAGCAGCTTGGGGGACTCTCTCTACCAGCAGTACTTC

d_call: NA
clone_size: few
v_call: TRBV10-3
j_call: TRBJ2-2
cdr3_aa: CAISDQSGELFF
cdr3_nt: TGTGCCATCAGTGATCAATCCGGGGAGCTGTTTTTT

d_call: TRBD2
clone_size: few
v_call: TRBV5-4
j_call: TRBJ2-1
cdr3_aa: CASSLIAGAYNEQFF
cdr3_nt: TGTGCCAGCAGCTTGATAGCGGGGGCTTACAATGAGCAGTTCTTC

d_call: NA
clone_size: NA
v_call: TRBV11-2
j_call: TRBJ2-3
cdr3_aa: CASSPQVLRTDTQYF
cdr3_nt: TGTGCCAGCAGCCCCCAGGTACTACGCACAGATACGCAGTATTTT

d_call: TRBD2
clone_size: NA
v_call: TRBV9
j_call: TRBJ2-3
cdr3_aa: CASSVGTSVPDTQYF
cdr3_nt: TGTGCCAGCAGCGTAGGGACTAGCGTTCCGGATACGCAGTATTTT

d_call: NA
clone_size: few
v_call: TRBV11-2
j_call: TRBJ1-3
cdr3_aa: CASRGEGFGNTIYF
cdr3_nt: TGTGCCAGCAGGGGGGAAGGCTTTGGAAACACCATATATTTT

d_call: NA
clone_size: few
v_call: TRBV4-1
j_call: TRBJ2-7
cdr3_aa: CASSQAVEQYF
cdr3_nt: TGCGCCAGCAGCCAAGCGGTCGAGCAGTACTTC

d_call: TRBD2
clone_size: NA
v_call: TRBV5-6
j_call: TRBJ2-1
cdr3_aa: CASSGGTSALKNEQFF
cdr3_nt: TGTGCCAGCAGCGGAGGGACTAGCGCTCTGAAGAATGAGCAGTTCTTC

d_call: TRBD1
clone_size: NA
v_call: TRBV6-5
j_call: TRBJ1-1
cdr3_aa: CASSYSRGLVTEAFF
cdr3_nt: TGTGCCAGCAGTTACTCCAGGGGGCTGGTCACTGAAGCTTTCTTT

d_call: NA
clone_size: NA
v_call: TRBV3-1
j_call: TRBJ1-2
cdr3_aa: CASSQYYGYTF
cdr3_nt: TGTGCCAGCAGCCAATACTATGGCTACACCTTC

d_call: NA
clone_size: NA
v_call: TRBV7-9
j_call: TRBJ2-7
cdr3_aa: CASSLDSRYEQYF
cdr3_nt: TGTGCCAGCAGCTTAGACTCCCGTTACGAGCAGTACTTC

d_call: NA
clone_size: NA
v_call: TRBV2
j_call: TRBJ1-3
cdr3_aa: CASSVTQTPGNTIYF
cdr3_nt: TGTGCCAGCAGTGTTACGCAGACACCTGGAAACACCATATATTTT

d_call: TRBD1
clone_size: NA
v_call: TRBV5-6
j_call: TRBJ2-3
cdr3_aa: CASRNYYRTGSPANTQYF
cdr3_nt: TGTGCCAGCAGGAATTACTATCGGACAGGATCCCCGGCCAATACGCAGTATTTT

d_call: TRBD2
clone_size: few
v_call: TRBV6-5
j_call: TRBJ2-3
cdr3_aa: CASSYFGLAGSGDTQYF
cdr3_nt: TGTGCCAGCAGTTACTTTGGGCTAGCGGGCAGCGGAGATACGCAGTATTTT

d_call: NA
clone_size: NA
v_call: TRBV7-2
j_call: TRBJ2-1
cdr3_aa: CVSSLVSLANEQFF
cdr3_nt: TGTGTCAGCAGCTTAGTGTCTCTAGCTAATGAGCAGTTCTTC

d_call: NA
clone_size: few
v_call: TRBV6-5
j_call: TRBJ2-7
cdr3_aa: CASSYSVLGNSYEQYF
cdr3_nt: TGTGCCAGCAGTTACTCGGTTCTGGGGAACTCCTACGAGCAGTACTTC

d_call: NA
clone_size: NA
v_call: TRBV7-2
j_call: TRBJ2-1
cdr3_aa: CASSWDANGEQFF
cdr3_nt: TGTGCCAGCAGCTGGGACGCGAACGGTGAGCAGTTCTTC

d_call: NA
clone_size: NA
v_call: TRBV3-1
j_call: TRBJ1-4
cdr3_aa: CASSQGQSNEKLFF
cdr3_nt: TGTGCCAGCAGCCAAGGGCAGTCCAATGAAAAACTGTTTTTT

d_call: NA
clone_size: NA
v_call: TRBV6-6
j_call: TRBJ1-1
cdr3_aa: CASRMIQGTEAFF
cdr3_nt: TGTGCCAGCAGGATGATCCAGGGGACTGAAGCTTTCTTT

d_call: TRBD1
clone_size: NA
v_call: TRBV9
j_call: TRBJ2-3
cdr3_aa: CASSPTGTGGFTDTQYF
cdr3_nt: TGTGCCAGCAGCCCTACTGGGACAGGGGGATTCACAGATACGCAGTATTTT

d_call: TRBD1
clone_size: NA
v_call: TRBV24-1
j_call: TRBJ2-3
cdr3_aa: CATSDSDRGLIGDTQYF
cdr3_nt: TGTGCCACCAGTGATTCCGACAGGGGGCTAATCGGAGATACGCAGTATTTT

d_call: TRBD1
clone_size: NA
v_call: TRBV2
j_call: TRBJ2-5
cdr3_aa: CASRAQGRETQYF
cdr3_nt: TGTGCCAGCAGGGCACAGGGGCGGGAGACCCAGTACTTC

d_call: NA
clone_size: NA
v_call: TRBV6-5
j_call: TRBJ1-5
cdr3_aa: CASSYSGANQPQHF
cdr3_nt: TGTGCCAGCAGTTACTCGGGGGCCAATCAGCCCCAGCATTTT

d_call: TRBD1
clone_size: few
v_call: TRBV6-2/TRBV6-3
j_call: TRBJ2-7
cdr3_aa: CASWTGGYEQYF
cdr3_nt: TGTGCCAGCTGGACAGGGGGCTACGAGCAGTACTTC

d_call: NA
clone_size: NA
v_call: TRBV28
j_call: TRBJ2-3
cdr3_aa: CASSDLESITLGADTQYF
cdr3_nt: TGTGCCAGCAGTGACCTCGAGAGCATCACCCTCGGGGCAGATACGCAGTATTTT

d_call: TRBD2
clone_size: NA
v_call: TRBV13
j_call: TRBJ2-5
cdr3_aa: CASSLQGTSGLGAQYF
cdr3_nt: TGTGCCAGCAGCTTACAAGGGACTAGCGGATTAGGGGCCCAGTACTTC

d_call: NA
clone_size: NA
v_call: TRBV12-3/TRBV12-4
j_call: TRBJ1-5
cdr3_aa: CASRPGRGPNQPQHF
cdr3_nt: TGTGCCAGCAGGCCGGGCCGAGGTCCGAATCAGCCCCAGCATTTT

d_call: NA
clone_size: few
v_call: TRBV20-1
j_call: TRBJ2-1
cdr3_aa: CSARDVVTAYNEQFF
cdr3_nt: TGCAGTGCTAGAGATGTAGTTACCGCCTACAATGAGCAGTTCTTC

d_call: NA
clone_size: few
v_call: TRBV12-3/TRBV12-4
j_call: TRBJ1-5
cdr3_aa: CASSYTGNQPQHF
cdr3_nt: TGTGCCAGCAGTTACACGGGGAATCAGCCCCAGCATTTT

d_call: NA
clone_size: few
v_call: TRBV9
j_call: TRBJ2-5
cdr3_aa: CASSVGDLPETQYF
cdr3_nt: TGTGCCAGCAGCGTAGGAGACCTCCCTGAGACCCAGTACTTC

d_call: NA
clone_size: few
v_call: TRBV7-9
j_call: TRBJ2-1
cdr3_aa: CASSLVGEVLHNEQFF
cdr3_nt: TGTGCCAGCAGCTTAGTAGGTGAAGTCCTACACAATGAGCAGTTCTTC

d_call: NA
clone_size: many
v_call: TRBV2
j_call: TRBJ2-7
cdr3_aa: CASRGSGSYEQYF
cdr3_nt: TGTGCCAGCCGGGGCTCGGGATCCTACGAGCAGTACTTC

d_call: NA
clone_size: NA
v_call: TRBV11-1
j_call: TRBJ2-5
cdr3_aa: CASSLISAGYQETQYF
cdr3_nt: TGTGCCAGCAGCTTAATCTCCGCAGGATACCAAGAGACCCAGTACTTC

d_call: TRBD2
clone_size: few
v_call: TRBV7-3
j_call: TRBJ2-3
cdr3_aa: CASSLGGGVGDTQYF
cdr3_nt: TGTGCCAGCAGCTTAGGCGGGGGAGTCGGAGATACGCAGTATTTT

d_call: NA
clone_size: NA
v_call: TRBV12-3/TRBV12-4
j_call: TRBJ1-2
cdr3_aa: CASSLGSLGGYTF
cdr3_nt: TGTGCCAGCAGCCTCGGATCCCTGGGAGGCTACACCTTC

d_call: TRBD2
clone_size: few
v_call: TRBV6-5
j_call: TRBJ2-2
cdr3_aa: CASSYSTSGGLNTGELFF
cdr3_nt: TGTGCCAGCAGTTACTCGACTAGCGGGGGGCTGAACACCGGGGAGCTGTTTTTT

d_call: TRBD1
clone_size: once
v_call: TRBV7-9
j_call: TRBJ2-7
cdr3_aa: CASSLARTGSSAEQYF
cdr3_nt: TGTGCCAGCAGCTTAGCGAGGACAGGGTCGTCGGCCGAGCAGTACTTC

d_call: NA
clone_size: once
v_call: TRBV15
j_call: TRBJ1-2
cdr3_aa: CATSREQGRYGYTF
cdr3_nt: TGTGCCACCAGCAGGGAACAGGGACGTTATGGCTACACCTTC

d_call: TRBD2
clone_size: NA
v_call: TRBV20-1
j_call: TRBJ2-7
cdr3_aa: CSARPGGVYEQYF
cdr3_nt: TGCAGTGCTAGACCGGGGGGGGTCTACGAGCAGTACTTC

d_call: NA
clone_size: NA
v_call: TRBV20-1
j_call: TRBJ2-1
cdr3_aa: CSARDGGSEQFF
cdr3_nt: TGCAGTGCTAGAGATGGGGGATCTGAGCAGTTCTTC

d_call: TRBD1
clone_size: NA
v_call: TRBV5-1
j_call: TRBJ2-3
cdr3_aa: CASSHEGAGGTDTQYF
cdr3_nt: TGCGCCAGCAGCCACGAGGGGGCAGGTGGCACAGATACGCAGTATTTT

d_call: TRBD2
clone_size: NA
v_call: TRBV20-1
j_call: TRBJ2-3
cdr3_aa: CSARISWGLAEVTQYF
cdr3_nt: TGCAGTGCTAGAATTAGCTGGGGACTAGCGGAGGTGACGCAGTATTTT

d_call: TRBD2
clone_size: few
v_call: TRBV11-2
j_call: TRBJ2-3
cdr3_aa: CASRGLAGNTDTQYF
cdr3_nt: TGTGCCAGCAGGGGACTAGCGGGGAACACAGATACGCAGTATTTT

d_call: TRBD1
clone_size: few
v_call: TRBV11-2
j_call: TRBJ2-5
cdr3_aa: CASSLDDRGIQETQYF
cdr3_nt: TGTGCCAGCAGCTTAGATGACAGGGGAATTCAAGAGACCCAGTACTTC

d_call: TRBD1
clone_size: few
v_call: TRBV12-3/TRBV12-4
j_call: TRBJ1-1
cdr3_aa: CASSLRGDRDRTEAFF
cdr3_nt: TGTGCCAGCAGTTTGAGGGGGGACAGGGATAGGACTGAAGCTTTCTTT

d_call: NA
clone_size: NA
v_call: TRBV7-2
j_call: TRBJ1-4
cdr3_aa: CGSRDGTVNEKLFF
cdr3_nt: TGTGGCAGCAGGGACGGGACGGTTAATGAAAAACTGTTTTTT

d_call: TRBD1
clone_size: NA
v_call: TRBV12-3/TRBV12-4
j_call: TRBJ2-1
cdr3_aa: CASSPSGGGLYEQFF
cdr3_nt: TGTGCCAGCAGCCCCTCAGGGGGCGGGTTGTATGAGCAGTTCTTC

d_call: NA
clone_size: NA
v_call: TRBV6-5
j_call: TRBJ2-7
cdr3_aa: CASSYSGFEGGHEQYF
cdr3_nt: TGTGCCAGCAGTTACTCGGGTTTTGAGGGGGGGCACGAGCAGTACTTC

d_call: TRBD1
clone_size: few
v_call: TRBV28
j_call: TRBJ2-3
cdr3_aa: CASSFHGTGSTDTQYF
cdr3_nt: TGTGCCAGCAGTTTCCACGGGACAGGAAGCACAGATACGCAGTATTTT

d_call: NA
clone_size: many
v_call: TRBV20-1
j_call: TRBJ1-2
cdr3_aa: CSARAGVYGYTF
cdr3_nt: TGCAGTGCTAGAGCAGGGGTTTATGGCTACACCTTC

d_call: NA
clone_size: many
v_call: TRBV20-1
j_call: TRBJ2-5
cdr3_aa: CSAPTGGETQYF
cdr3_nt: TGCAGTGCTCCGACAGGCGGAGAGACCCAGTACTTC

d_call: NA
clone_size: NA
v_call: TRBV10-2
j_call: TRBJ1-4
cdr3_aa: CASSEGRMLVANEKLFF
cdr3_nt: TGCGCCAGCAGTGAGGGACGGATGCTCGTAGCTAATGAAAAACTGTTTTTT

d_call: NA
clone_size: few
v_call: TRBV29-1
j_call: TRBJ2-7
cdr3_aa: CSVVRTDNREQYF
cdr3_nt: TGCAGCGTTGTTCGGACAGATAACCGAGAGCAGTACTTC

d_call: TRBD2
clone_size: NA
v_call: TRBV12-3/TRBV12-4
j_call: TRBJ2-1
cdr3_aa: CASSSRAGFYNEQFF
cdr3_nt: TGTGCCAGCAGTTCGAGAGCGGGGTTCTACAATGAGCAGTTCTTC

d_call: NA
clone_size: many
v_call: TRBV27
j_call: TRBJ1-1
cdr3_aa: CASSLSGRSYTEAFF
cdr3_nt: TGTGCCAGCAGTTTATCGGGCAGATCTTACACTGAAGCTTTCTTT

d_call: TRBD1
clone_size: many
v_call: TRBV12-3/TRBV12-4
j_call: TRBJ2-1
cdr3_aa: CASSFGTGGYQEQFF
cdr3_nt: TGTGCCAGCAGTTTCGGGACAGGTGGTTATCAGGAGCAGTTCTTC

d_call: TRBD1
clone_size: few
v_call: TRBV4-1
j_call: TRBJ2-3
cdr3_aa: CASSQGSLTGVDTQYF
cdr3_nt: TGCGCCAGCAGCCAAGGATCTTTGACAGGGGTGGATACGCAGTATTTT

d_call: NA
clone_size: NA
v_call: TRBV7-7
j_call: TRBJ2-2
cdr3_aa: CASSLGITGELFF
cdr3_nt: TGTGCCAGCAGCTTAGGGATAACCGGGGAGCTGTTTTTT

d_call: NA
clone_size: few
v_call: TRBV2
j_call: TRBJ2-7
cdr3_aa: CASIKQGRNEQYF
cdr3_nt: TGTGCCAGCATTAAACAGGGTCGGAACGAGCAGTACTTC

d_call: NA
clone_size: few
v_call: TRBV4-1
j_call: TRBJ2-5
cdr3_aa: CASSQDEERQETQYF
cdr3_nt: TGCGCCAGCAGCCAAGATGAGGAGCGGCAAGAGACCCAGTACTTC